These 27 T cell receptor beta chains were sequenced from one sample in a study of technical replicates of blood from a handful of donors (TCRdb year 2017). Receptor libraries were prepared by the immunoSEQ multiplex PCR assay. Sourced from immuneACCESS, this table was stored by TCRdb with only in-frame sequences that have V and J called. A share of the clones is absent; for the studies checked, an unresolved V gene accounts for under half, and the remainder has no known explanation. Within this sample are about 70,000 clones, with around 97% of them counted one time only. The top ten constitute 0.21% of the sample. Sequencing input: T cells isolated from PBMCs. These receptors all stem from a human donor in good health.

This rearrangement joins TRBV2 to TRBJ2-7; 8 bases map to TRBD1. Trimming cost V 7 bases and J 6 bases; bases outside gene matches: 8. Germline-derived CDR1 and CDR2 are SNHLY and FYNNEI. This CDR3 has 13 residues. DNA of the CDR3: TGTGCCAGCAACCTCAGGGGGCCGGGCGAGCAGTACTTC. Translation gives CASNLRGPGEQYF.

CDR3 in amino acids: CASSRPGQAIGYTF. CDR3 nucleotides: TGTGCCAGCAGCCGCCCGGGACAGGCGATTGGCTACACCTTC. The chain combines TRBV4-2 with TRBJ1-2, with 8 bases identical to TRBD1. The CDR3 runs to 14 residues. The germline V gene has CDR1 LGHNA and CDR2 YNFKEQ. V dropped 4 bases and J dropped 7; count of bases not matched to a gene: 8.

The CDR3 DNA reads as TGTGCCAGCAGTTTAAGCGGCACTGAAGCTTTCTTT. This sequence encodes CASSLSGTEAFF. The chain has TRBV27 and TRBJ1-1; D gene unclear. CDR1 MNHEY and CDR2 SMNVEV come from the germline V gene (reference sequence). The CDR3 spans 12 residues. V was cut by 2 bases and J by 4 bases, with 5 bases left in between.

The genes are TRBV5-1 and TRBJ2-2, with TRBD1 matching over 7 bases. V shed 0 bases, J shed 6 bases, and the junction held 5 bases outside the gene matches. The length of the CDR3 is 15 residues. The germline CDR1 and CDR2 sequences are SGHRS and YFSETQ. CDR3 sequence (DNA): TGCGCCAGCAGCTTGGAGACAGGGATCCCCGGGGAGCTGTTTTTT. It is translated as CASSLETGIPGELFF.

J is TRBJ1-1 and V is TRBV7-9; TRBD1 might be the D (6 bases). The CDR3 extends over 15 amino acids. From germline, CDR1 is SEHNR and CDR2 FQNEAQ (reference sequence). V lost 3 bases, J lost 1 base, and 12 bases lay in between. The CDR3 DNA follows: TGTGCCAGCAGCTTCGCCGGGACAAGGAACACTGAAGCTTTCTTT. This translates into CASSFAGTRNTEAFF.

The chain is built from TRBV11-3 and TRBJ2-3; 8 nucleotides line up with TRBD1. After removal of 5 bases from V and 2 bases from J, the junction contained 6 bases not matched to a gene. The germline V gene has CDR1 SGHNT and CDR2 YENEEA. The CDR3 runs to 15 residues. The CDR3 DNA follows: TGTGCCAGCAGCCGGACAGGGATACACACAGATACGCAGTATTTT. Translation: CASSRTGIHTDTQYF.

This chain uses TRBV5-1 with TRBJ1-1; 7 bases align to TRBD1. Trimming at V came to 0 bases and at J to 7 bases, leaving 3 bases not matched to a gene. Germline lookup yields CDR1 SGHRS and CDR2 YFSETQ. The CDR3 is 13 amino acids. CDR3 residues: CASSLDRGVEAFF. CDR3 DNA: TGCGCCAGCAGCTTGGACAGGGGCGTTGAAGCTTTCTTT.

This clone was picked up one time. V and J are TRBV28 and TRBJ1-4; 7 bases are a match to TRBD1. V lost 5 bases to trimming and J lost 1 base; unmatched junction nucleotides: 4. The CDR3 loop spans 15 amino acids. The germline V gene encodes CDR1 MDHEN and CDR2 SYDVKM. This CDR3 reads CASSLRTGTNEKLFF. DNA for the CDR3: TGTGCCAGCAGTCTCCGGACAGGAACTAATGAAAAACTGTTTTTT.

The chain is built from TRBV7-8 and TRBJ2-7, with 11 nucleotides matching TRBD2. Germline lookup yields CDR1 SGHVS and CDR2 FQNEAQ. The CDR3 sequence is 14 residues long. Trimming cost V 2 bases and J 12 bases; bases outside gene matches: 9. The CDR3 loop reads CASSLRASGRLLYF. As DNA, the CDR3 is TGTGCCAGCAGCTTACGCGCTAGCGGGAGGCTACTGTACTTC.

This clone has more than one count but fewer than ten. This rearrangement joins TRBV7-9 to TRBJ1-1; no firm D call. V was trimmed by 4 bases and J by 4 bases, leaving 4 bases between them. Germline V CDR1 and CDR2: SEHNR, FQNEAQ (reference sequence). There are 11 residues in the CDR3. DNA of the CDR3: TGTGCCAGCAGCTACACCACTGAAGCTTTCTTT. Amino acids: CASSYTTEAFF. Combining the CDR3 with reference TRBV7-9 and TRBJ1-1 gives the whole variable domain DTGVSQNPRHKITKRGQNVTFRCDPISEHNRLYWYRQTLGQGPEFLTYFQNEAQLEKSRLLSDRFSAERPKGSFSTLEIQRTEQGDSAMYLCASSYTTEAFFGQGTRLTVV.

The chain combines TRBV4-1 with TRBJ2-7; no clear D gene. Germline V gene data show CDR1 as MGHRA and CDR2 as YSYEKL. CDR3 size: 12 residues. V lost 4 bases, J lost 2 bases, and 6 bases lay in between. The CDR3 loop reads CASSLAAYEQYF. The CDR3 DNA follows: TGCGCCAGCAGCCTTGCGGCCTACGAGCAGTACTTC.

The V and J genes are TRBV14 and TRBJ2-6; D is possibly TRBD2 (7 bases). CDR1 SGHDN and CDR2 FVKESK come from the germline V gene. With 10 bases removed from V and 0 bases from J, the gap between germline ends came to 13 bases. The CDR3 has 15 residues. The CDR3 is CAIRGAVSGANVLTF. CDR3 nucleotide sequence: TGTGCCATCCGGGGGGCGGTCTCTGGGGCCAACGTCCTGACTTTC. The whole variable domain, remainder taken from reference TRBV14 and TRBJ2-6, is EAGVTQFPSHSVIEKGQTVTLRCDPISGHDNLYWYRRVMGKEIKFLLHFVKESKQDESGMPNNRFLAERTGGTYSTLKVQPAELEDSGVYFCAIRGAVSGANVLTFGAGSRLTVL.

The rearrangement links TRBV10-2 to TRBJ2-3, with D possibly being TRBD2 (5 bases). Germline loops: CDR1 WSHSY, CDR2 SAAADI. This CDR3 has 17 amino acids. Trimming pared 7 bases from V and 9 bases from J, leaving 29 bases between. CDR3 region: CASIEISGKDQSVTQYF. The CDR3 nucleotides read TGCGCCAGCATTGAAATCTCCGGGAAGGATCAGTCTGTCACGCAGTATTTT.

The genes are TRBV19 and TRBJ2-3; tentatively, D is TRBD2 (6 bases). Germline CDR1 reads LNHDA; CDR2 reads SQIVND (reference sequence). This CDR3 region has 15 residues. Trimming left V 6 bases short and J 0 bases short, with 13 bases between. The CDR3 is CASSSRRGSTDTQYF. The CDR3 region has the DNA TGTGCCAGTAGCTCCCGTCGGGGGAGCACAGATACGCAGTATTTT.

The rearrangement links TRBV9 to TRBJ1-2, with D unclear. Per germline, CDR1 SGDLS and CDR2 YYNGEE. V lost 7 bases and J 8 bases, leaving 15 bases between the germline ends. The CDR3 loop spans 12 amino acids. CDR3 sequence: CASLGSSLGYTF. The CDR3 nucleotides read TGTGCCAGCCTGGGCAGTTCCCTGGGCTACACCTTC.

J is TRBJ2-3 and V is TRBV25-1; TRBD2 aligns across 7 bases. The junction had 3 bases not matched to a gene; V was cut back by 1 base and J by 2 bases. Per germline, CDR1 MGHDK and CDR2 SYGVNS. This CDR3 is 15 amino acids long. CDR3 in DNA: TGTGCCAGCAGTGAATGGGGGAGGGCCACAGATACGCAGTATTTT. Amino acids: CASSEWGRATDTQYF.

The chain has TRBV7-9 and TRBJ1-4; 7 positions match TRBD1. CDR3 length: 14 amino acids. Germline V lookup: CDR1 SEHNR, CDR2 FQNEAQ (reference sequence). With V trimmed by 4 bases and J by 5 bases, 4 bases remained unmatched. CDR3 in amino acids: CASSSDRENEKLFF. The DNA of the CDR3 is TGTGCCAGCAGCTCCGACAGGGAGAATGAAAAACTGTTTTTT. The full variable domain, with the rest looked up from reference TRBV7-9 and TRBJ1-4, is DTGVSQNPRHKITKRGQNVTFRCDPISEHNRLYWYRQTLGQGPEFLTYFQNEAQLEKSRLLSDRFSAERPKGSFSTLEIQRTEQGDSAMYLCASSSDRENEKLFFGSGTQLSVL.

Only one count was recorded for this clone. The CDR3 coding sequence is TGTGCCAGCAGCTCTCCTCAGGGGGGTGATGAGCAGTTCTTC. Its translation is CASSSPQGGDEQFF. V usage is TRBV7-9 and J usage is TRBJ2-1, with a tentative D call TRBD1 (7 bases). The CDR3 spans 14 residues. Deletions cut 4 bases from V and 8 bases from J, with 15 bases between. Germline V gene lookup returns CDR1 SEHNR and CDR2 FQNEAQ (reference sequence).

The rearrangement uses TRBV2 and TRBJ2-7; TRBD2 matches at 7 bases. The trim removed 7 bases at V and 0 bases at J, leaving 3 bases unmatched. CDR1 and CDR2 from the germline V gene are SNHLY and FYNNEI. The CDR3 length is 13 residues. CDR3: CASTRDYSYEQYF. The DNA for the CDR3 is TGTGCCAGCACCCGGGACTACTCCTACGAGCAGTACTTC.

The chain joins TRBV30 to TRBJ2-7, with D perhaps matching TRBD1 (5 bases). Germline CDR1 and CDR2: GTSNPN and SVGIG (reference sequence). The CDR3 has 14 amino acids. Deletions cut 7 bases from V and 2 bases from J, with 18 bases between. CDR3 residues: CASAGPTLAYEQYF. The CDR3, as DNA: TGTGCCTCGGCAGGGCCCACCTTGGCCTACGAGCAGTACTTC.

The rearrangement links TRBV6-1 to TRBJ1-1, with D possibly matching TRBD1 (6 bases). Looked up from germline, CDR1 is MNHNS and CDR2 is SASEGT. The CDR3 is 15 amino acids. The V end lost 5 bases, the J end lost 6 bases, and 19 bases lay between the germline ends. The CDR3 region has the DNA TGTGCCAGCAGTATAGGACAGACCAGGGTCGCTGAAGCTTTCTTT. It yields the protein CASSIGQTRVAEAFF.

The CDR3 protein is CASSYSAGGNTGELFF. CDR3 sequence (DNA): TGTGCCAGCAGTTACTCTGCGGGCGGGAACACCGGGGAGCTGTTTTTT. The rearrangement joins TRBV6-6 to TRBJ2-2, with D possibly TRBD2 on 5 matching bases. Deletions cut 0 bases from V and 1 base from J, with 9 bases between. This CDR3 has 16 residues. CDR1 is MNHNY and CDR2 is SVGAGI in the germline V gene (reference sequence).

This clone was observed once. The V gene is TRBV7-9, the J gene TRBJ2-5; D not certain. Germline V CDR1 and CDR2: SEHNR, FQNEAQ (reference sequence). Trimming shortened V by 8 bases and J by 2 bases, and 6 bases separated the two germline ends. This CDR3 has 11 amino acids. DNA of the CDR3: TGTGCCAGCGGCCAGCAAGAGACCCAGTACTTC. Residues: CASGQQETQYF.

The chain carries TRBV5-1 and TRBJ2-3; 7 bases agree with TRBD2. Germline V lookup: CDR1 SGHRS, CDR2 YFSETQ. Germline trimming cut 0 bases from V and 5 bases from J; bases unmatched to any gene: 6. CDR3 size: 15 residues. The CDR3 protein is CASSLEREVLDTQYF. The CDR3 nucleotides read TGCGCCAGCAGCTTGGAACGGGAGGTTCTAGATACGCAGTATTTT.

This chain joins TRBV4-2 and TRBJ2-5, with a weak D call TRBD2 (6 bases). CDR1 is LGHNA, CDR2 YNFKEQ, per germline. The CDR3 sequence is 15 residues long. V was pared by 4 bases and J by 5 bases, with 17 bases between. The CDR3: CASSRRDSEGETQYF. DNA for the CDR3: TGTGCCAGCAGCCGACGGGACTCCGAGGGGGAGACCCAGTACTTC.

The chain has TRBV4-1 and TRBJ2-7, with D possibly being TRBD1 (5 bases). Looked up from germline, CDR1 is MGHRA and CDR2 is YSYEKL. The V end was cut by 0 bases, the J end by 2 bases, with 8 bases between. This CDR3 is built from 14 residues. The CDR3 coding sequence is TGCGCCAGCAGCCAAGATGGGGCTACCTACGAGCAGTACTTC. It specifies CASSQDGATYEQYF.

The gene calls are TRBV29-1 and TRBJ2-1; D remains unclear. This CDR3 has 12 residues. CDR1 and CDR2 (germline): SQVTM, ANQGSEA. The V end lost 3 bases, the J end lost 5 bases, and 8 bases lay between the germline ends. CDR3 in amino acids: CSVDLRNNEQFF. CDR3 DNA: TGCAGCGTTGATTTGAGGAACAATGAGCAGTTCTTC.